Described below is a single TCR beta chain sequence and its context. The data are from a study of blood T cell repertoires in COVID-19. The wider study: The cDNA or gDNA used as material had been derived from T cells, B-cell-depleted T cells, or PBMCs.

Trimming removed 1 base from V and 3 bases from J; junction bases left unmatched: 4. Per germline, CDR1 SGHTA and CDR2 FQGTGA. The CDR3 length is 17 residues. Generated by immunoSEQ multiplex PCR, the TCRdb table keeps only in-frame clones and is missing some. The table has more than 40,000 clones, more than 70% seen once. The chain employs TRBV7-3 and TRBJ2-2, with 11 positions matching TRBD2. The sequence derives from a man aged 50-60 years with active COVID-19. Sequenced: peripheral blood. CDR3 coding DNA: TGTGCCAGCAGCTTAATTACTAGCGGGGGTTACACCGGGGAGCTGTTTTTT. Its protein product is CASSLITSGGYTGELFF.